One and the same sample provided the 4 T cell receptor beta chains below, sequenced in a study of blood T cells in healthy people across ages. Then a second PCR, running roughly 7 to 11 cycles, was carried out with a sample-barcoded 5' primer and a J-beta primer mix. TCRdb itself ran the 5' RACE reads through MiXCR, one entry per CDR3 protein. The sample shows around 970,000 distinct CDR3 sequences, 45% to 60% of them seen only once. The specimen was blood. The receptors stem from a woman aged 55-69 years in good health.

In the case of this clonotype: At one end the junction does not follow the germline gene, possibly because of a read error. The V and J genes are TRBV2 and TRBJ1-2; 8 bases line up with TRBD1. CDR1 SNHLY and CDR2 FYNNEI come from the germline V gene. The CDR3 contains 15 residues. The CDR3 DNA reads TGTGCCGGCAGCCACAGACAGGGGACTAACTATGGCTACACCTTC. Its translation is CAGSHRQGTNYGYTF.

A note on this clonotype: This may be a read error, as it is one base from a much larger clone. The chain carries TRBV10-3 and TRBJ2-5, with D perhaps TRBD2 (6 bases). Trimming shortened V by 5 bases and J by 11 bases, and 33 bases separated the two germline ends. Germline lookup yields CDR1 ENHRY and CDR2 SYGVKD. This CDR3 has 18 amino acids. The CDR3 protein is CAISSLTGRGLSYNEQYF. CDR3 bases: TGTGCCATCAGTTCATTAACTGGGCGGGGCCTCTCCTACAATGAGCAGTACTTC.

V gene TRBV5-1 combines with J gene TRBJ2-1; D not certain. CDR1 SGHRS and CDR2 YFSETQ come from the germline V gene. V lost 0 bases, J lost 2 bases, and 9 bases lay in between. This CDR3 has 15 residues. The CDR3 here is CASSLAGDPYNEQFF. DNA of the CDR3: TGCGCCAGCAGCTTGGCAGGAGACCCCTACAATGAGCAGTTCTTC.

This chain uses TRBV28 with TRBJ2-3, with 9 bases matching TRBD2. Unmatched junction bases numbered 13, after V lost 2 bases and J lost 4 bases. CDR1 and CDR2 from the germline V gene are MDHEN and SYDVKM. CDR3 length: 18 residues. This CDR3 reads CASSLTRYSGSKADTQYF. The CDR3 region has the DNA TGTGCCAGCAGTTTAACCCGTTATAGCGGGAGTAAGGCAGATACGCAGTATTTT.